This TCR beta chain derives from a study of identical twins. Study-wide points: Researchers reported weaker excess twin sharing in beta out-of-frame sequences.

This CDR3 contains 17 residues. Between the trimmed V and J ends, which lost 3 bases and 2 bases, there was a span of 14 bases. CDR1 is SEHNR and CDR2 is FQNEAQ in the germline V gene (reference sequence). TCRdb recomputed calls from the 5' RACE reads with MiXCR, one row per CDR3 protein. The table has 700,000 to 950,000 distinct CDR3 sequences, 12% seen once. This clonotype was counted a few times. Its antigen is undetermined. These data also featured in a second study, about yellow fever vaccine responses in identical twins.

Sequences were obtained from PBMCs. The V gene is TRBV7-9, the J gene TRBJ2-6; D possibly uses TRBD1 or TRBD2 (5 bases each). The sequence was obtained from a woman younger than 30 in good health. CDR3 in amino acids: CASSFKGPLTGANVLTF. For the CDR3, the DNA is TGTGCCAGCAGCTTCAAGGGACCACTAACTGGGGCCAACGTCCTGACTTTC.